Sequencing of this T cell receptor (beta chain) was carried out in a study of control samples from healthy donors and cancer patients. Sequencing used immunoSEQ multiplex PCR; TCRdb keeps in-frame clones, though not all of them. Among over 150,000 clones listed, approximately 91% were seen once. This CDR3 has 15 residues. The V gene's germline CDR1 is SGHTA and CDR2 FQGNSA. Trimming at V came to 1 base and at J to 7 bases, leaving 2 bases not matched to a gene. The sequenced sample consisted of blood. The TCR sequence derives from a woman in her thirties or forties in good health. The chain uses TRBV7-2 and TRBJ2-2; 11 positions match TRBD2. The CDR3 nucleotides are TGTGCCAGCAGCTTAGATCTAGCGGGGGGCGGGGAGCTGTTTTTT. Protein product: CASSLDLAGGGELFF.